This T cell receptor beta chain originates from a study of cytomegalovirus exposure and HLA in healthy donors. Findings and caveats of the study: From TCR beta sequences, most subjects' HLA-A and HLA-B alleles were reportedly predicted accurately. A later analysis linked a missense variant in DCLRE1C to the trimming of TCR beta V and J genes. In a later analysis, across HLA loci, associated TCR counts were highest for DRB1, lowest for HLA-C. The dataset shows that most TCR sequences were rare, while some public TCRs occurred in many donors.

Of note for this clone: The antigen is undetermined.

A multiplex PCR was run with 60 Vbeta primers and 13 Jbeta primers. Profiled with immunoSEQ multiplex PCR; TCRdb holds only in-frame clones, not every one. Its listing shows approximately 50,000 clones. Germline V CDR1 and CDR2: LGHNA, YSLEER. The CDR3 is 15 residues long. The V gene end was trimmed by 1 base and the J gene end by 9 bases; junction bases not matched to a gene: 9. Sequencing was performed on PBMCs. V gene TRBV4-3 combines with J gene TRBJ1-5; 7 bases are shared with TRBD1. The TCR sequence derives from a male donor in good health and CMV-seronegative. CDR3 sequence (DNA): TGCGCCAGCAGCCAAGGACTTAACAGGGGCCGGCCCCAGCATTTT. Protein product: CASSQGLNRGRPQHF.